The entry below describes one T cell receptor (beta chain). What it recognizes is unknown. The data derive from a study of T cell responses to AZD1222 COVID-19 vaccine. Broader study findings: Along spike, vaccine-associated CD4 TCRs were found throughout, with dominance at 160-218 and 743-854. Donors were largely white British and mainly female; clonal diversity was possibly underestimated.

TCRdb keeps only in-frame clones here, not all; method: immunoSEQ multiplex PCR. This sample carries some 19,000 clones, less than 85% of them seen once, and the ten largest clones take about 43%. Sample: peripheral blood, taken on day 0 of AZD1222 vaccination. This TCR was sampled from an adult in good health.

The CDR3 DNA sequence: TGTGCCAGCAGCTTTGGTGTCCTGACTGAGATGAACACTGAAGCTTTCTTT. It is translated as CASSFGVLTEMNTEAFF. The V gene is TRBV7-9, the J gene TRBJ1-1; D gene unclear. This CDR3 has 17 residues. Trimming cost V 3 bases and J 0 bases, with 17 bases left between them. The germline V gene has CDR1 SEHNR and CDR2 FQNEAQ (reference sequence).